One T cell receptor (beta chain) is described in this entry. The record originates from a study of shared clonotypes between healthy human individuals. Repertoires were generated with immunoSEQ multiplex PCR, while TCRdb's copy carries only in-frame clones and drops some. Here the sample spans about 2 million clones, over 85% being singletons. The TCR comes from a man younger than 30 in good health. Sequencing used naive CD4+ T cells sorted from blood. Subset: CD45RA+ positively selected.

The CDR3 bases are TGTGCCAGCAGTTTCAAAGGACAGGGGGCAAAAAACATTCAGTACTTC. Translated: CASSFKGQGAKNIQYF. V is TRBV27 and J is TRBJ2-4, with 11 positions matching TRBD1. V shed 3 bases, J shed 4 bases, and the junction held 5 bases outside the gene matches. The CDR3 extends over 16 amino acids. Per germline, CDR1 MNHEY and CDR2 SMNVEV (reference sequence).